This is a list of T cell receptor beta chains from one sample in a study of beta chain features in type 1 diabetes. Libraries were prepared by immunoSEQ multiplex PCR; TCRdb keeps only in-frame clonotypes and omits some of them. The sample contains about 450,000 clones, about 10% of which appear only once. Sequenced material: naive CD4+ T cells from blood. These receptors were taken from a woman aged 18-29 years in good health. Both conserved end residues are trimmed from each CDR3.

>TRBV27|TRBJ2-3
ASSFWERDTQY
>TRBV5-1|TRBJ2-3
ASSLDLTQGRQY
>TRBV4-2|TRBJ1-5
ASSQDLPQGASNQPQH
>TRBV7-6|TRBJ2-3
ASSYRGREKITDTQY
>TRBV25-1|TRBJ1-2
ASSEAGANYGYT
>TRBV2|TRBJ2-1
ASSEFLAEQF
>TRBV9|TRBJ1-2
ASSVYGGGYT
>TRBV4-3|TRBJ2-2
ASSPLASGSGELF
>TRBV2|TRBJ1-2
ASKGRDYGYT
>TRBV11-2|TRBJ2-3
ASSLELSYTDTQY
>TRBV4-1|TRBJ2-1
ASSPRAGGEQF
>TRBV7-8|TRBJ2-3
ASSRRTSGSTDTQY
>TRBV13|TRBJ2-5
ASSLKQTSGRSIETQY
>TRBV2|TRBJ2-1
ASRQGKF
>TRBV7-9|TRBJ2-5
ASSLRQGGETQY
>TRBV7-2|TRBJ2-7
ASSLGTSGTYEQY
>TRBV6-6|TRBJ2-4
ASSYQNIQY
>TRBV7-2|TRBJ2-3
ASSLAPSGGFWTDTQY
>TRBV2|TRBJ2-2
ASSDVRTGVTF
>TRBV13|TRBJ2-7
ASSAGLAGYEQY
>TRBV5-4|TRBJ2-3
ASRGGGSTDTQY
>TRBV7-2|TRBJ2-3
ASSISSDTQY
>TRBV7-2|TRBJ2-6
ASSIPGTIGANVLT
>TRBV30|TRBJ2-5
AWSHTGPEQY
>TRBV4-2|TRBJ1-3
ASSQDVAVQRGNTIY
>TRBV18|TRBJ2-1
ASSQTDRKVEQF
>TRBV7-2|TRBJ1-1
ASSSPMNTEAF
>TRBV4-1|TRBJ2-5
ASSQDTRRQETQY
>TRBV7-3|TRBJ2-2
ASSPSWGAGTGELF
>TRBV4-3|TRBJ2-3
ASSQARSTDTQY
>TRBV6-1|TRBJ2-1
ASNPSGGNEQF
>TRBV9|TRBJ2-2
ASSSPWLAERRTGELF
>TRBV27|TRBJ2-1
ASKRDQTYNEQF
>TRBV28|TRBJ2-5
ASSLAGVSETQY
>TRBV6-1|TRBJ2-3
ASSEFGRGSTDTQY
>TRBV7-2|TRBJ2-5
ASSLGGKQQETQY
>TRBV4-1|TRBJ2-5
ASRTVPGQETQY
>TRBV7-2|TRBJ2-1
ASSLWRGDYNEQF
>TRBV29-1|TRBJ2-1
SVEDNYNEQF
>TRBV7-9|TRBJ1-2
ASSPRDRVVIGYT
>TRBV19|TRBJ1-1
ASTQLGTEAF
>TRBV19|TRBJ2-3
ASSIREGGTDTQY
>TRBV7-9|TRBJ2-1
ASSSRQGEKQF
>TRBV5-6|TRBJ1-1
ASSLIPSTGQNTEAF
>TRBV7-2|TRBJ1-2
ASSLAKQGSYGYT
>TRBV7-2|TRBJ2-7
ASSQTLSSYEQY
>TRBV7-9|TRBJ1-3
ASSFSTSGNTIY
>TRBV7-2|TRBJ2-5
ASRGLGTETQY
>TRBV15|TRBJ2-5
ATSRHGTGGILETQY
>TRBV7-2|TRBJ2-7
ASSVSGASSYEQY
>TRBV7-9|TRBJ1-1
ASSLTRNDEAF
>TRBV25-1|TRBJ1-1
ASIPSALTGDTEAF
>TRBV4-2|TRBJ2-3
ASSQGWDYTDTQY
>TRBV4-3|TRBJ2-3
ASSQDQGATDTQY
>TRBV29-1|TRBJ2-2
SVPKAPNTGELF
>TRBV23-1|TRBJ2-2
ASSQPVGRENTGELF
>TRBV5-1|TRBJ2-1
ASSSAGTSGYNEQF